The 32 T cell receptor beta chains presented below share a single source sample, sequenced in a study of blood T cells in healthy people across ages. A second PCR of 7 to 11 cycles used a sample-barcoded 5' primer and a J-beta primer mix. TCRdb re-called the 5' RACE reads through MiXCR, storing one row per CDR3 protein. Altogether about a million distinct CDR3 sequences are present, just over 50% being singletons, with the ten largest covering around a fifth. Specimen: blood. These receptors came from a woman aged 60-75 years in good health.

There are a few counts of this clonotype. The chain carries TRBV11-2 and TRBJ2-7, with D hard to call. The CDR3 sequence is 15 residues long. Trimming removed 5 bases from V and 2 bases from J, with 16 bases in between. CDR1 and CDR2 (germline): SGHAT, FQNNGV. CDR3 DNA: TGTGCCAGCAGCCTCCAAGGCGGCGTAGCCTACGAGCAGTACTTC. Residues: CASSLQGGVAYEQYF.

This rearrangement joins TRBV4-1 to TRBJ2-7; D gene ambiguous. Trimming shortened V by 1 base and J by 7 bases, and 14 bases separated the two germline ends. The CDR3 covers 14 residues. Germline-derived CDR1 and CDR2 are MGHRA and YSYEKL. The CDR3 loop reads CASSQVPSAGEQYF. The DNA of the CDR3 is TGCGCCAGCAGCCAAGTCCCATCAGCCGGAGAGCAGTACTTC.

The rearrangement links TRBV6-2 or TRBV6-3 to TRBJ2-1; D unclear. V lost 2 bases and J 4 bases, leaving 3 bases between the germline ends. The germline V gene has CDR1 MNHEY and CDR2 SVGEGT. The CDR3 spans 12 residues. The CDR3 DNA sequence: TGTGCCAGCAGTTACAAGTACAATGAGCAGTTCTTC. Translated: CASSYKYNEQFF.

V is TRBV2 and J is TRBJ2-5; D is unclear. V lost 11 bases and J 1 base, leaving 8 bases between the germline ends. CDR3 size: 11 residues. Per germline, CDR1 SNHLY and CDR2 FYNNEI. The CDR3 protein is CALPVQETQYF. DNA for the CDR3: TGTGCCTTGCCCGTCCAAGAGACCCAGTACTTC.

This clonotype was counted between two and nine times. This rearrangement joins TRBV9 to TRBJ2-3, with 13 bases matching TRBD2. The CDR3 length is 18 residues. J gave up 3 bases and V 0 bases, and 7 bases lay outside the gene matches. The germline CDR1 and CDR2 sequences are SGDLS and YYNGEE. The CDR3 bases are TGTGCCAGCAGCGTAGCCGGACTAGCGGGAGTATCGACAGATACGCAGTATTTT. Translated, it gives CASSVAGLAGVSTDTQYF. Full variable domain (outside the CDR3, taken from reference TRBV9 and TRBJ2-3): DSGVTQTPKHLITATGQRVTLRCSPRSGDLSVYWYQQSLDQGLQFLIQYYNGEERAKGNILERFSAQQFPDLHSELNLSSLELGDSALYFCASSVAGLAGVSTDTQYFGPGTRLTVL.

This clonotype was seen only a few times. The rearrangement links TRBV7-9 to TRBJ2-7, with 10 bases aligning to TRBD2. This CDR3 comprises 14 residues. CDR1 and CDR2 from the germline V gene are SEHNR and FQNEAQ (reference sequence). The trim removed 4 bases at V and 7 bases at J, leaving 7 bases unmatched. CDR3 in amino acids: CASSSSGRAEEQYF. The CDR3 region has the DNA TGTGCCAGCAGCTCAAGCGGGAGGGCGGAGGAGCAGTACTTC.

V gene TRBV20-1 combines with J gene TRBJ1-2; D is undetermined. Germline-derived CDR1 and CDR2 are DFQATT and SNEGSKA (reference sequence). Trimming cost V 0 bases and J 2 bases, with 1 base left between them. The CDR3 consists of 11 residues. For the CDR3, the DNA is TGCAGTGCTAGAGAGAACTATGGCTACACCTTC. Amino acids: CSARENYGYTF.

This clonotype was seen once. The chain joins TRBV20-1 to TRBJ2-1; 7 positions agree with TRBD1. Germline V gene data show CDR1 as DFQATT and CDR2 as SNEGSKA (reference sequence). The CDR3 is 14 amino acids. The V segment lost 3 bases and the J segment 2 bases; nucleotides outside the gene matches: 4. Here the CDR3 reads CSARTGSTYNEQFF. The DNA for the CDR3 is TGCAGTGCTAGGACAGGGAGTACCTACAATGAGCAGTTCTTC.

The chain employs TRBV27 and TRBJ2-2; 7 nucleotides agree with TRBD1. The CDR3 loop spans 15 amino acids. V dropped 6 bases and J dropped 4; count of bases not matched to a gene: 8. Germline V CDR1 and CDR2: MNHEY, SMNVEV (reference sequence). CDR3 residues: CASRPTGITTGELFF. CDR3 bases: TGTGCCAGCAGACCGACAGGGATTACCACCGGGGAGCTGTTTTTT.

This chain connects TRBV5-6 to TRBJ2-7; possibly TRBD1 for D (6 bases). Germline lookup yields CDR1 SGHDT and CDR2 YYEEEE. The CDR3 runs 17 residues. V shed 3 bases and J shed 1 base, with 20 bases lying between them. CDR3 residues: CASSSHEKLGQSYEQYF. The DNA for the CDR3 is TGTGCCAGCAGCTCTCACGAGAAGCTCGGACAGTCCTACGAGCAGTACTTC.

This chain joins TRBV5-1 and TRBJ2-1; unclear D gene. The CDR3 sequence is 16 residues long. V was pared by 3 bases and J by 2 bases, with 15 bases between. Germline loops: CDR1 SGHRS, CDR2 YFSETQ. The CDR3 loop is CASSSSRRSTYNEQFF. The CDR3, as DNA: TGCGCCAGCAGCTCGTCCCGCAGGTCCACCTACAATGAGCAGTTCTTC.

This clonotype was detected a few times. V is TRBV28 and J is TRBJ1-4; D is ambiguous. The germline V gene encodes CDR1 MDHEN and CDR2 SYDVKM. The germline V and J ends were trimmed by 2 bases and 5 bases, with 9 bases remaining between them. This CDR3 is built from 14 residues. Here the CDR3 DNA reads TGTGCCAGCAGTTTACGGGGAGAGAATGAAAAACTGTTTTTT. Translated: CASSLRGENEKLFF.

The chain links TRBV5-1 to TRBJ2-1; 7 bases map to TRBD2. Germline assignment: CDR1 SGHRS and CDR2 YFSETQ. V was pared by 4 bases and J by 5 bases, with 18 bases of the junction left unmatched. The CDR3 consists of 18 residues. The CDR3 region has the DNA TGCGCCAGCAGCCCGATAGGGGCGGGAGCGTTCGTGGACAATGAGCAGTTCTTC. This encodes CASSPIGAGAFVDNEQFF.

This clonotype was observed at least ten times. The rearrangement links TRBV29-1 to TRBJ2-4; tentatively, D is TRBD1 (6 bases). This CDR3 region has 13 residues. Germline loops: CDR1 SQVTM, CDR2 ANQGSEA. Trimming pared 7 bases from V and 1 base from J, leaving 11 bases between. CDR3 residues: CSGIQGAKNIQYF. CDR3 DNA: TGCAGCGGGATTCAGGGGGCCAAAAACATTCAGTACTTC.

The chain joins TRBV12-3 or TRBV12-4 to TRBJ1-2; 9 positions match TRBD1. This CDR3 spans 15 amino acids. With V trimmed by 5 bases and J by 6 bases, 10 bases remained unmatched. CDR3 bases: TGTGCCAGCAGTACCCAGGGACAGGGAGTGGATGGCTACACCTTC. It specifies CASSTQGQGVDGYTF.

This clonotype was seen just once. The gene calls are TRBV6-1 and TRBJ2-7, with 9 bases that match TRBD1. This CDR3 has 15 residues. V shed 0 bases, J shed 3 bases, and the junction held 3 bases outside the gene matches. Germline values: CDR1 MNHNS, CDR2 SASEGT. CDR3: CASSEAGTGNYEQYF. The CDR3 nucleotides read TGTGCCAGCAGTGAAGCGGGGACAGGGAACTACGAGCAGTACTTC.

The rearrangement joins TRBV25-1 to TRBJ2-7, with 10 bases aligning to TRBD1. Germline CDR1 MGHDK, CDR2 SYGVNS. V was pared by 2 bases and J by 0 bases, with 4 bases of the junction left unmatched. The CDR3 length is 16 residues. The CDR3 reads CASSETGTGDSYEQYF. The DNA of the CDR3 is TGTGCCAGCAGTGAAACCGGGACAGGGGACTCCTACGAGCAGTACTTC.

This sequence joins TRBV7-2 and TRBJ2-1, with 12 nucleotides matching TRBD2. Germline assignment: CDR1 SGHTA and CDR2 FQGNSA. This CDR3 contains 16 residues. Trimming cost V 5 bases and J 5 bases; bases outside gene matches: 7. CDR3 loop: CASSGTSGRRNNEQFF. The CDR3 nucleotides read TGTGCCAGCAGCGGAACTAGCGGGAGGCGAAACAATGAGCAGTTCTTC.

In this sample, this clonotype turned up once. At one boundary the junction diverges from the germline segment, which might be a read error. The chain employs TRBV12-3 or TRBV12-4 and TRBJ1-2, with D unresolved. This CDR3 contains 15 residues. CDR3 protein: CVSSLSYQAPYGYTF. DNA for the CDR3: TGTGTCAGCAGTTTATCGTATCAGGCCCCCTATGGCTACACCTTC.

The genes are TRBV20-1 and TRBJ1-5; D gene unclear. The CDR3 totals 13 residues. Trimming stripped 4 bases from V and 4 bases from J, with 11 bases between. Germline CDR1 DFQATT, CDR2 SNEGSKA (reference sequence). The CDR3, as DNA: TGCAGTGCTAAAATCCAAGGAAATCAGCCCCAGCATTTT. Translated: CSAKIQGNQPQHF.

This sequence joins TRBV20-1 and TRBJ2-3, with 10 positions matching TRBD1. The CDR3 is made up of 16 amino acids. Germline assignment: CDR1 DFQATT and CDR2 SNEGSKA (reference sequence). Germline trimming cut 0 bases from V and 1 base from J; bases unmatched to any gene: 4. CDR3: CSARDAGTGGTDTQYF. The CDR3 DNA is TGCAGTGCTAGAGATGCCGGGACAGGGGGCACAGATACGCAGTATTTT.

This clonotype was seen a few times. The chain employs TRBV4-1 and TRBJ2-7; 13 bases map to TRBD2. This CDR3 comprises 16 residues. V trimming: 2 bases; J trimming: 3 bases; junction bases outside the gene matches: 4. The germline CDR1 and CDR2 sequences are MGHRA and YSYEKL. CDR3 DNA: TGCGCCAGCAGCCAACCACTAGCGGGAGGGAGCTACGAGCAGTACTTC. Its protein is CASSQPLAGGSYEQYF.

The J gene is TRBJ2-7, the V gene TRBV6-5, with D possibly being TRBD1 (5 bases). V gave up 2 bases and J gave up 0 bases, with 20 bases separating them. Germline-derived CDR1 and CDR2 are MNHEY and SVGAGI. The CDR3 spans 18 residues. CDR3 loop: CASSYRPSGASYSYEQYF. CDR3 coding DNA: TGTGCCAGCAGTTACCGTCCATCTGGGGCCTCCTACTCCTACGAGCAGTACTTC.

Only a few counts were recorded for this clonotype. The V gene is TRBV12-3 or TRBV12-4, the J gene TRBJ2-7, with D perhaps given as TRBD1 or TRBD2 (5 bases each). This CDR3 region has 17 residues. V was shortened by 3 bases and J by 3 bases, with 21 bases between the two germline ends. Written as DNA, the CDR3 is TGTGCCAGCAGTTTTGGCCGGACGGGACCCAGAGTCTACGAGCAGTACTTC. Translated: CASSFGRTGPRVYEQYF.

The chain has TRBV29-1 and TRBJ1-2, with TRBD1 matching 7 bases. CDR3 length: 15 amino acids. Germline-derived CDR1 and CDR2 are SQVTM and ANQGSEA. The V segment lost 1 base and the J segment 4 bases; nucleotides outside the gene matches: 9. The CDR3 region has the DNA TGCAGCGTTGAAGCACAGGGGCAGGACGGCTATGGCTACACCTTC. Protein sequence: CSVEAQGQDGYGYTF.

The V gene is TRBV3-1, the J gene TRBJ2-7; 11 positions match TRBD2. From germline, CDR1 is LGHDT and CDR2 YNNKEL (reference sequence). The CDR3 runs 17 residues. Losses at the gene ends were 0 bases for V and 0 bases for J; bases not matched to a gene: 4. The CDR3: CASSQDATSGSSYEQYF. In DNA form, the CDR3 reads TGTGCCAGCAGCCAAGATGCAACTAGCGGGAGCTCCTACGAGCAGTACTTC.

This clonotype turned up a few times. The CDR3 DNA reads as TGCAGCGTTGTACCGGGACAGGGGGGCAATGAGCAGTTCTTC. Protein sequence: CSVVPGQGGNEQFF. V gene TRBV29-1 combines with J gene TRBJ2-1, with TRBD1 matching over 11 bases. From germline, CDR1 is SQVTM and CDR2 ANQGSEA. V gave up 4 bases and J gave up 6 bases; unmatched junction bases: 5. The CDR3 contains 14 residues.

V gene TRBV6-2 or TRBV6-3 combines with J gene TRBJ2-1; a weak D match, TRBD2 (6 bases). Germline values: CDR1 MNHEY, CDR2 SVGEGT. The CDR3 has 14 amino acids. V was shortened by 6 bases and J by 12 bases, with 21 bases between the two germline ends. CDR3 residues: CASRSRRALGGQFF. In DNA form, the CDR3 reads TGTGCCAGCAGGAGCAGGAGGGCACTGGGGGGGCAGTTCTTC.

This clonotype was picked up a small number of times. The chain is built from TRBV27 and TRBJ1-4; possibly TRBD1 for D (5 bases). Germline CDR1 reads MNHEY; CDR2 reads SMNVEV (reference sequence). This CDR3 spans 16 amino acids. Trimming took off 0 bases at V and 0 bases at J, with 8 bases between the two ends. CDR3 loop: CASSLSGTATNEKLFF. CDR3 nucleotides: TGTGCCAGCAGTTTATCAGGGACTGCAACTAATGAAAAACTGTTTTTT.

This clonotype was counted between two and nine times. The chain employs TRBV18 and TRBJ2-1, with 8 bases identical to TRBD2. This CDR3 region has 14 residues. Germline lookup yields CDR1 KGHSH and CDR2 LQKENI. V was clipped by 3 bases and J by 7 bases; unmatched bases: 5. The CDR3: CASSPPASGNEQFF. For the CDR3, the DNA is TGTGCCAGCTCACCCCCGGCTAGCGGGAATGAGCAGTTCTTC. Full variable domain (rest looked up from reference TRBV18 and TRBJ2-1): NAGVMQNPRHLVRRRGQEARLRCSPMKGHSHVYWYRQLPEEGLKFMVYLQKENIIDESGMPKERFSAEFPKEGPSILRIQQVVRGDSAAYFCASSPPASGNEQFFGPGTRLTVL.

The chain is built from TRBV28 and TRBJ2-5; the D is unclear. Trimming took off 7 bases at V and 11 bases at J, with 17 bases between the two ends. The CDR3 loop spans 12 amino acids. CDR1 is MDHEN and CDR2 is SYDVKM in the germline V gene. CDR3 sequence reads: CASTDTDDEQYF. DNA for the CDR3: TGTGCCAGCACCGATACCGACGATGAGCAGTACTTC.

The V gene is TRBV10-3, the J gene TRBJ2-5; possible D gene TRBD1, 5 bases. V was cut by 2 bases and J by 11 bases, with 24 bases left in between. The CDR3 consists of 16 residues. From germline, CDR1 is ENHRY and CDR2 SYGVKD. The CDR3 loop reads CAISEPKGSTYNEQYF. CDR3 bases: TGTGCCATCAGTGAGCCAAAGGGGTCAACTTACAATGAGCAGTACTTC.